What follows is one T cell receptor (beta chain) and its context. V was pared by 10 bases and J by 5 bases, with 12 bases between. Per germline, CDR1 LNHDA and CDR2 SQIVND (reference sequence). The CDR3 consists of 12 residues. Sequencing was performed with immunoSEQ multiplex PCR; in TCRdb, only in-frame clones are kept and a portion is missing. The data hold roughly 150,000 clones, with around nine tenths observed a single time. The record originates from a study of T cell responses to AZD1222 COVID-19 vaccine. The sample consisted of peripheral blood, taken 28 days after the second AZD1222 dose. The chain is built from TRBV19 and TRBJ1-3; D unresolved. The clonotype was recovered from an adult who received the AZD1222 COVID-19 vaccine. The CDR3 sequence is CATAWGRNTIYF. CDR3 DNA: TGTGCCACCGCATGGGGTCGAAACACCATATATTTT.